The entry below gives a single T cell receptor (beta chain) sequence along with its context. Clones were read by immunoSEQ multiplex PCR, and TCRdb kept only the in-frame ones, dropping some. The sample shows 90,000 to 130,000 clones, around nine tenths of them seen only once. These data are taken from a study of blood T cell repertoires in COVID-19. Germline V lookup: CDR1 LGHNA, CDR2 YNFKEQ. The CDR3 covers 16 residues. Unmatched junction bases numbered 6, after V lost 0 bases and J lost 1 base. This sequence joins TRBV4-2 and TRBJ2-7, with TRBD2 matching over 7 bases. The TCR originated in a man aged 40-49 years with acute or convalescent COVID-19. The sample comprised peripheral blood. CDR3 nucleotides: TGTGCCAGCAGCCAAGAGAGGCTAGCGGTTTCCTACGAGCAGTACTTC. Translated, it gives CASSQERLAVSYEQYF.